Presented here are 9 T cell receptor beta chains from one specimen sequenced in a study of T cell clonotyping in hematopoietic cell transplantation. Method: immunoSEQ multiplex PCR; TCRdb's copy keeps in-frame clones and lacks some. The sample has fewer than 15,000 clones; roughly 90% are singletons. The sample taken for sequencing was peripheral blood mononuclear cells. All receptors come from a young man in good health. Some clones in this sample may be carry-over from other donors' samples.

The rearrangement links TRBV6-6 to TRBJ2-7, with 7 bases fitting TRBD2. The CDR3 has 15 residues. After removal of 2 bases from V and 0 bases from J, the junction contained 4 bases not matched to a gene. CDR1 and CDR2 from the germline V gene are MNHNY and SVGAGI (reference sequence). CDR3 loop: CASSYPAGSSYEQYF. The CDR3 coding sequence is TGTGCCAGCAGTTACCCAGCGGGGAGCTCCTACGAGCAGTACTTC.

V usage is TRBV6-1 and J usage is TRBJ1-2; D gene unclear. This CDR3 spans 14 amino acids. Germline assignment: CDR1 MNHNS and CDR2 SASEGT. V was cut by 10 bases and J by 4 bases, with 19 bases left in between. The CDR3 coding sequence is TGTGCCATCCTAGGCACCAGAGACCTCTATGGCTACACCTTC. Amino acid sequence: CAILGTRDLYGYTF.

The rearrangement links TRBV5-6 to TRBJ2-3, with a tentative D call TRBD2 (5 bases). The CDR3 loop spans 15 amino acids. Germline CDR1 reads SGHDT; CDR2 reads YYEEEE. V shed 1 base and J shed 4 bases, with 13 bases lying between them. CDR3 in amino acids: CASSLTRIRADTQYF. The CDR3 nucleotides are TGTGCCAGCAGCTTGACTAGAATCCGGGCAGATACGCAGTATTTT.

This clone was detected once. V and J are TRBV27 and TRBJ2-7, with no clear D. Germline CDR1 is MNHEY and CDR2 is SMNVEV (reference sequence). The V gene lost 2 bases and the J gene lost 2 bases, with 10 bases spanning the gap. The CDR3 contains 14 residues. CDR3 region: CASSLNVWAYEQYF. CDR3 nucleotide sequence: TGTGCCAGCAGTTTAAATGTGTGGGCCTACGAGCAGTACTTC.

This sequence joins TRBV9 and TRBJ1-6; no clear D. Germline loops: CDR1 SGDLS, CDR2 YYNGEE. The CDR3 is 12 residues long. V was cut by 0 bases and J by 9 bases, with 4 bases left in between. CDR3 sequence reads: CASSVESSPLHF. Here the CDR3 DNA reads TGTGCCAGCAGCGTAGAAAGTTCACCCCTCCACTTT.

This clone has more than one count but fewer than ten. The CDR3: CASSTDGLGYEQYF. The DNA of the CDR3 is TGCGCCAGCAGCACCGACGGGCTGGGTTACGAGCAGTACTTC. The chain uses TRBV5-1 and TRBJ2-7, with D unclear. Trimming shortened V by 4 bases and J by 4 bases, and 15 bases separated the two germline ends. Germline V lookup: CDR1 SGHRS, CDR2 YFSETQ. This CDR3 is built from 14 residues.

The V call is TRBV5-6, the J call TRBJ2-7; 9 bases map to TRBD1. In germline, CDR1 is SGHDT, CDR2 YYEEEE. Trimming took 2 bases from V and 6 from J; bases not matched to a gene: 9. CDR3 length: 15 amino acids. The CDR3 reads CASSFGGTGYPEQYF. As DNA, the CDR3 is TGTGCCAGCAGCTTTGGAGGGACAGGGTATCCCGAGCAGTACTTC.

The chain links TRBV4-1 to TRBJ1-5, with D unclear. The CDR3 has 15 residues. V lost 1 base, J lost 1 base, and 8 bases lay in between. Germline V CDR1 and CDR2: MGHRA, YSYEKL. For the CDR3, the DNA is TGCGCCAGCAGCCAAGGCGGAGCAAGCAATCAGCCCCAGCATTTT. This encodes CASSQGGASNQPQHF.

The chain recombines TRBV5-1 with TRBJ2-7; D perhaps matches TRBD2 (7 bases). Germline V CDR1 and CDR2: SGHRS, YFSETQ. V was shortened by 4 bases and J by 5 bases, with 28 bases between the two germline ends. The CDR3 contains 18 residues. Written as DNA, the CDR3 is TGCGCCAGCAGCCCCGAAGAGGGGGGGCCAGGGTTAGTGGACGAGCAGTACTTC. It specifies CASSPEEGGPGLVDEQYF.